The source of this T cell receptor (beta chain) is a study of metastatic and nonmetastatic thyroid tumors. This CDR3 spans 17 amino acids. CDR1 and CDR2 from the germline V gene are SGHAT and FQNNGV. The junction had 9 bases not matched to a gene; V was cut back by 0 bases and J by 4 bases. TCRdb called clones again from the PCR reads with MiXCR. This sample yields tens of thousands of clones, of which 20% to 30% are seen a single time; 12% belongs to the top ten. Overall study results and limits: In blood and tumor, TCR beta diversity was reportedly significantly higher in malignant thyroid tumors than in benign nodules.

Each patient came to thyroid surgery without any prior treatment (of any kind). There are many counts of this clone. Its target is not known. Sequencing used tumor tissue. The receptor comes from a male donor with papillary thyroid cancer or a benign thyroid nodule (not recorded which). Some clones in this sample may be carry-over from other donors' samples. The chain employs TRBV11-2 and TRBJ1-2; 9 bases match TRBD1. This CDR3 reads CASSLEGVGTGIYGYTF. CDR3 nucleotide sequence: TGTGCCAGCAGCTTAGAAGGAGTTGGGACAGGGATCTATGGCTACACCTTC.